This TCR beta chain was captured in a study of cytomegalovirus exposure and HLA in healthy donors. Study-wide results and caveats: The authors confirmed in vitro that three CMV-associated chains were specific for CMV antigens.

With respect to this clone: What it binds is unknown.

The trim removed 2 bases at V and 3 bases at J, leaving 5 bases unmatched. Germline CDR1 is SEHNR and CDR2 is FQNEAQ (reference sequence). CDR3 length: 15 residues. Assay used: immunoSEQ multiplex PCR; TCRdb lists only in-frame clones, some missing. Of about 83,000 clones in the sample, 90% to 97% were seen once. Material: PBMCs. The TCR originated in a woman aged 18-30 years in good health and CMV-seronegative. V and J are TRBV7-9 and TRBJ2-3; 7 nucleotides agree with TRBD2. CDR3 sequence: CASSLPGLWTDTQYF. CDR3 sequence (DNA): TGTGCCAGCAGCTTACCGGGACTATGGACAGATACGCAGTATTTT. Full variable domain (rest looked up from reference TRBV7-9 and TRBJ2-3): DTGVSQNPRHKITKRGQNVTFRCDPISEHNRLYWYRQTLGQGPEFLTYFQNEAQLEKSRLLSDRFSAERPKGSFSTLEIQRTEQGDSAMYLCASSLPGLWTDTQYFGPGTRLTVL.